This T cell receptor (beta chain) was captured in a study of T-cell memory formation after mild COVID-19. Study-wide context: TCR clustering was largely donor specific.

One entry per CDR3 protein results from TCRdb running MiXCR on the 5' RACE reads. The sample includes approximately 350,000 distinct CDR3 sequences, around 28% of them seen just once. The CDR3 consists of 15 residues. V was shortened by 2 bases and J by 0 bases, with 11 bases between the two germline ends. The germline gives CDR1 SGHTA, CDR2 FQGTGA. Source material: PBMCs or a T cell subset sorted from them (not recorded which). V gene TRBV7-3 combines with J gene TRBJ2-7; no firm D call. The receptor was derived from an adult woman who had mild COVID-19 (a few samples of this study predate the infection). Cell type and time point are not known. CDR3 sequence reads: CASSLSPAGSYEQYF. The CDR3 DNA reads as TGTGCCAGCAGCTTATCCCCAGCCGGCTCCTACGAGCAGTACTTC. Based on the CDR3 plus reference TRBV7-3 and TRBJ2-7, the full variable domain is GAGVSQTPSNKVTEKGKYVELRCDPISGHTALYWYRQSLGQGPEFLIYFQGTGAADDSGLPNDRFFAVRPEGSVSTLKIQRTERGDSAVYLCASSLSPAGSYEQYFGPGTRLTVT.